The rows below give T cell receptor beta chains drawn from one sample of a study of cytomegalovirus exposure and HLA in healthy donors. Measured with immunoSEQ multiplex PCR; TCRdb has only the in-frame clones, and not every one. The data hold about 150,000 clones, with 65% to 85% observed a single time. Sequenced sample: PBMCs. These receptors all stem from a woman aged 40-49 years in good health and CMV-seropositive. The CDR3 runs from the conserved cysteine through the conserved F or W. The D gene is left open where the match is weak. The listing skips clone size in some rows; elsewhere it reads once, few, many or a size class.

v_gene,abundance,d_gene,j_gene,CDR3aa,CDR3nt
TRBV5-4,.,TRBD2,TRBJ2-5,CASSLLAGGGRETQYF,TGTGCCAGCAGCTTACTAGCGGGAGGGGGTCGGGAGACCCAGTACTTC
TRBV5-1,.,.,TRBJ1-3,CASSLGAGTGNTIYF,TGCGCCAGCAGCTTGGGGGCAGGCACTGGAAACACCATATATTTT
TRBV19,.,TRBD1,TRBJ1-5,CASSIGQGDQPQHF,TGTGCCAGTAGTATCGGACAGGGTGATCAGCCCCAGCATTTT
TRBV28,.,.,TRBJ2-3,CASNFRGTDTQYF,TGTGCCAGCAATTTCCGTGGCACAGATACGCAGTATTTT
TRBV7-9,.,.,TRBJ1-1,CASSPTGRGANTEAFF,TGTGCCAGCAGCCCTACAGGCCGAGGTGCGAACACTGAAGCTTTCTTT
TRBV9,few,.,TRBJ2-6,CASSVGGSGANVLTF,TGTGCCAGCAGCGTAGGCGGGTCTGGGGCCAACGTCCTGACTTTC
TRBV10-2,few,.,TRBJ1-5,CASSATRGNQPQHF,TGCGCCAGCAGCGCCACCAGGGGCAATCAGCCCCAGCATTTT
TRBV5-1,few,.,TRBJ2-1,CASSVRDNEQFF,TGCGCCAGCAGCGTCAGGGACAATGAGCAGTTCTTC
TRBV19,once,.,TRBJ1-2,CASSIDPRDTNYGYTF,TGTGCCAGTAGTATAGACCCCCGGGACACTAACTATGGCTACACCTTC
TRBV29-1,.,.,TRBJ2-6,CSVEVRGANVLTF,TGCAGCGTTGAAGTCCGTGGGGCCAACGTCCTGACTTTC
TRBV6-5,few,TRBD1,TRBJ2-7,CASSYRGTGTGYEQYF,TGTGCCAGCAGTTACAGGGGGACAGGGACGGGCTACGAGCAGTACTTC
TRBV10-3,.,.,TRBJ1-3,CAIRGEGDSGNTIYF,TGTGCCATCAGAGGAGAGGGTGACTCTGGAAACACCATATATTTT
TRBV7-6,.,TRBD2,TRBJ2-7,CASSLTSGSSYEQYF,TGTGCCAGCAGCTTAACAAGCGGGAGTTCCTACGAGCAGTACTTC
TRBV19,.,.,TRBJ1-1,CASSIDGRGNAEAFF,TGTGCCAGTAGTATAGATGGGAGGGGGAATGCTGAAGCTTTCTTT
TRBV7-9,once,.,TRBJ1-2,CASSLKEGRYGYTF,TGTGCCAGCAGCTTAAAGGAGGGCCGGTATGGCTACACCTTC
TRBV5-1,.,.,TRBJ2-3,CASSFLQGVTDTQYF,TGCGCCAGCAGCTTCCTCCAGGGTGTTACAGATACGCAGTATTTT
TRBV18,.,.,TRBJ2-5,CASSLGGGQETQYF,TGTGCCAGCTCACTTGGCGGAGGACAAGAGACCCAGTACTTC
TRBV5-4,.,TRBD2,TRBJ2-3,CASSPGLAGGGDTQYF,TGTGCCAGCAGCCCGGGACTAGCGGGAGGTGGAGATACGCAGTATTTT
TRBV27,.,.,TRBJ2-7,CASSHQAESSYEQYF,TGTGCCAGCAGTCACCAAGCGGAGAGCTCCTACGAGCAGTACTTC
TRBV19,once,.,TRBJ2-5,CASSTRGRETQYF,TGTGCCAGTAGTACCAGGGGAAGGGAGACCCAGTACTTC
TRBV28,.,TRBD1,TRBJ2-7,CASSFPAGGSYEQYF,TGTGCCAGCAGTTTCCCGGCAGGGGGTTCCTACGAGCAGTACTTC
TRBV5-1,.,TRBD2,TRBJ2-5,CASSPGGSGSQETQYF,TGCGCCAGCAGCCCTGGGGGTAGCGGGAGTCAAGAGACCCAGTACTTC
TRBV30,.,.,TRBJ1-1,CAWSDSRDVGTEAFF,TGTGCCTGGAGTGACAGCAGGGATGTTGGCACTGAAGCTTTCTTT
TRBV2,few,.,TRBJ1-4,CASSDWAGVELFF,TGTGCCAGCAGTGATTGGGCGGGTGTGGAACTGTTTTTT
TRBV9,few,TRBD2,TRBJ2-1,CASSVVPSGSDEQFF,TGTGCCAGCAGCGTAGTCCCTAGCGGGAGCGATGAGCAGTTCTTC
TRBV5-5,.,.,TRBJ2-5,CASSSTGMGETQYF,TGTGCCAGCAGCTCCACAGGCATGGGAGAGACCCAGTACTTC
TRBV27,.,.,TRBJ2-7,CASRLHFGGNSYEQYF,.
TRBV2,once,TRBD2,TRBJ2-2,CASRATSGSHPGELFF,TGTGCCAGCAGAGCCACTAGCGGGAGTCACCCCGGGGAGCTGTTTTTT
TRBV7-8,.,.,TRBJ1-2,CASSLAGREDGYTF,TGTGCCAGCAGCTTAGCGGGGAGGGAGGATGGCTACACCTTC
TRBV27,.,TRBD1,TRBJ2-3,CASSKLTGGRDTQYF,TGTGCCAGCAGCAAGCTAACAGGGGGCAGGGATACGCAGTATTTT
TRBV6-7,.,TRBD1,TRBJ1-5,CASRRQGRYSQPQHF,TGTGCCAGCAGACGACAGGGTCGGTATAGTCAGCCCCAGCATTTT
TRBV9,once,TRBD2,TRBJ2-1,CASSPLPLLAGESKQFF,TGTGCCAGCAGCCCCCTTCCCCTACTAGCGGGAGAAAGTAAACAGTTCTTC
TRBV27,.,TRBD2,TRBJ2-7,CASSPMIAGVSYEQYF,TGTGCCAGCAGCCCAATGATAGCGGGCGTCTCCTACGAGCAGTACTTC
TRBV7-9,.,.,TRBJ2-7,CASSPRTSSYEQYF,TGTGCCAGCAGCCCCCGGACTTCGTCCTACGAGCAGTACTTC
TRBV28,.,.,TRBJ1-6,CASSFKGSYNSPLHF,TGTGCCAGCAGTTTTAAGGGGTCCTATAATTCACCCCTCCACTTT
TRBV27,once,TRBD2,TRBJ2-1,CASSLGGRTYNEQFF,TGTGCCAGCAGTTTAGGCGGGAGGACCTACAATGAGCAGTTCTTC
TRBV27,once,TRBD1,TRBJ2-7,CASTSTGTGGGEQYF,TGTGCCAGCACTAGTACCGGGACAGGGGGTGGCGAGCAGTACTTC
TRBV7-9,.,.,TRBJ1-2,CASSPKREGLPSPGYTF,TGTGCCAGCAGCCCAAAAAGGGAGGGACTCCCTTCCCCTGGCTACACCTTC
TRBV19,.,.,TRBJ1-1,CASLNSDNSRMNTEAFF,TGTGCCAGTTTAAATTCGGACAACTCGAGAATGAACACTGAAGCTTTCTTT
TRBV11-2,few,.,TRBJ1-1,CASSLAAGSGSEAFF,TGTGCCAGCAGCTTAGCGGCGGGGTCCGGTAGTGAAGCTTTCTTT
TRBV19,.,.,TRBJ2-2,CASSTDSGYTGELFF,TGTGCCAGTAGTACGGATAGCGGCTACACCGGGGAGCTGTTTTTT
TRBV19,few,TRBD2,TRBJ2-7,CASSTGTSGIHEQYF,TGTGCCAGTAGTACAGGGACTAGCGGGATCCACGAGCAGTACTTC
TRBV7-8,.,TRBD2,TRBJ2-2,CASSLVAGGNTGELFF,TGTGCCAGCAGCTTAGTTGCGGGAGGGAACACCGGGGAGCTGTTTTTT
TRBV7-2,few,TRBD2,TRBJ2-7,CASSFGGGPYEQYF,TGTGCCAGCAGCTTCGGGGGAGGGCCTTACGAGCAGTACTTC
TRBV5-1,.,TRBD1,TRBJ1-1,CASSLRQGGSTEAFF,TGCGCCAGCAGCTTACGACAGGGTGGGAGCACTGAAGCTTTCTTT
TRBV2,.,.,TRBJ1-1,CASMWQMNTEAFF,TGTGCCAGCATGTGGCAGATGAACACTGAAGCTTTCTTT
TRBV28,once,.,TRBJ1-1,CASRRDTGFLAFF,TGTGCCAGCAGGAGGGACACAGGGTTTTTAGCTTTCTTT
TRBV7-8,.,.,TRBJ1-1,CASSFAGTEAFF,TGTGCCAGCAGCTTTGCAGGGACTGAAGCTTTCTTT
TRBV19,.,TRBD1,TRBJ1-5,CASSMSQGRYNQPQHF,TGTGCCAGTAGTATGTCACAGGGGCGCTACAATCAGCCCCAGCATTTT
TRBV6-5,once,.,TRBJ2-2,CASKELGPGELFF,TGTGCCAGCAAGGAACTAGGACCCGGGGAGCTGTTTTTT
TRBV7-2,.,TRBD2,TRBJ2-7,CASSPGLAGEQYF,TGTGCCAGCAGCCCGGGACTAGCGGGCGAGCAGTACTTC
TRBV28,once,.,TRBJ1-1,CASSLRGLNTEAFF,TGTGCCAGCAGTTTAAGGGGCTTGAACACTGAAGCTTTCTTT
TRBV6-6,.,TRBD2,TRBJ2-1,CASSQAGGSYNEQFF,TGTGCCAGCAGTCAAGCGGGAGGTTCCTACAATGAGCAGTTCTTC
TRBV5-1,.,.,TRBJ2-1,CASSSLKRASYNEQFF,TGCGCCAGCAGCTCCTTAAAGCGGGCTTCCTACAATGAGCAGTTCTTC